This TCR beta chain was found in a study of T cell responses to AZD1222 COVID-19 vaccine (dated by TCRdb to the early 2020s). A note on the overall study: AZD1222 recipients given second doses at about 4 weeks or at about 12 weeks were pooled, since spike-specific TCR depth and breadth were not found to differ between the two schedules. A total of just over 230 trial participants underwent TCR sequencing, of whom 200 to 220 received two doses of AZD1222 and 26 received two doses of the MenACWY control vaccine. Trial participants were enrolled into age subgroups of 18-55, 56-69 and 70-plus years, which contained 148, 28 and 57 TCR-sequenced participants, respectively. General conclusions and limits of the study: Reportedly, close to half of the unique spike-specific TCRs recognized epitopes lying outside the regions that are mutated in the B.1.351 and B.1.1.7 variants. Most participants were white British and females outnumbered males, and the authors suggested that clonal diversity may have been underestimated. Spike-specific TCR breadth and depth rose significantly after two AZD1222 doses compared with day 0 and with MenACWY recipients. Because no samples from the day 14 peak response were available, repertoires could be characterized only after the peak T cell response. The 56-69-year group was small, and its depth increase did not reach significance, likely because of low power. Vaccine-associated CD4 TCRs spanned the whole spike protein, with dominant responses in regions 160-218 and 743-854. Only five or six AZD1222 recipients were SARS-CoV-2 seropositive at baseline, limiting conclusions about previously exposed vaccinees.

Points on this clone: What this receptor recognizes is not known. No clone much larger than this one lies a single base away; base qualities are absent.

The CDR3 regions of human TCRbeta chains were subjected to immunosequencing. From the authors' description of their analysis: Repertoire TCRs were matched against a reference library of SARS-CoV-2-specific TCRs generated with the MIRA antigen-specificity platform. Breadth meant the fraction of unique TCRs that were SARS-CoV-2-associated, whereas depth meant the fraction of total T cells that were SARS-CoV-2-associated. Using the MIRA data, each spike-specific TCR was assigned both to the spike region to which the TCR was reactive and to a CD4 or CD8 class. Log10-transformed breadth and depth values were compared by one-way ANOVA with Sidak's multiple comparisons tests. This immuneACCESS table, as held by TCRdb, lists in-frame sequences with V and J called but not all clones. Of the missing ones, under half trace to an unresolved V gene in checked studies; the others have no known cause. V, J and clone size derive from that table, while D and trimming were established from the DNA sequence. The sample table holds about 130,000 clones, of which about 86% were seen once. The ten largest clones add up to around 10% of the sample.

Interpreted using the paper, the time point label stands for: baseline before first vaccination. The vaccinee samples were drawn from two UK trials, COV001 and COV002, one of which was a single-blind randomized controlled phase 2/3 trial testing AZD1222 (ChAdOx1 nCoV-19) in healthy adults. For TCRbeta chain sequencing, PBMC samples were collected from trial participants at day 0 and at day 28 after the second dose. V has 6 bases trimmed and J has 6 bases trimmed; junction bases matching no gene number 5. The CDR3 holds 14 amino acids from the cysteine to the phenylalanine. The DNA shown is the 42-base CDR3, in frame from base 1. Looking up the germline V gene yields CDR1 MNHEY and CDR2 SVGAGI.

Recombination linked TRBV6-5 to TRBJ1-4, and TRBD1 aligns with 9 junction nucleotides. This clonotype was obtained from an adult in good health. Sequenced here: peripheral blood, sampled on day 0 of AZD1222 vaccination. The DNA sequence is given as TGTGCCAGCAGGTACAGGGGGCGCGATGAAAAACTGTTTTTT. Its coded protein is CASRYRGRDEKLFF.